The 11 T cell receptor beta chains given below trace back to one sample, sequenced in a study of control samples from healthy donors and cancer patients. The data were produced by immunoSEQ multiplex PCR, yet TCRdb's version contains in-frame clones alone and is incomplete. The sample gives 120,000 or so clones, roughly 87% of which show up once; 1.5% to 2% is in the top ten. The material sequenced was blood. The source is a man aged 18 to 29 in good health.

This clone was counted between two and nine times. V is TRBV2 and J is TRBJ1-3; 9 bases line up with TRBD1. This CDR3 is 15 amino acids long. The V gene end was trimmed by 6 bases and the J gene end by 2 bases; junction bases not matched to a gene: 5. CDR1 is SNHLY, CDR2 FYNNEI, per germline. DNA for the CDR3: TGTGCCAGCAGCTGGGGGACAGGGACTGGAAACACCATATATTTT. As protein: CASSWGTGTGNTIYF. The whole variable domain, filled in from reference TRBV2 and TRBJ1-3, reads EPEVTQTPSHQVTQMGQEVILRCVPISNHLYFYWYRQILGQKVEFLVSFYNNEISEKSEIFDDQFSVERPDGSNFTLKIRSTKLEDSAMYFCASSWGTGTGNTIYFGEGSWLTVV.

In its sample, this clone was seen a few times. The chain employs TRBV6-4 and TRBJ2-3; a possible D gene is TRBD1 (5 bases). The CDR3 consists of 14 residues. V lost 0 bases and J 1 base, leaving 5 bases between the germline ends. Germline V gene data show CDR1 as MRHNA and CDR2 as SNTAGT. Here the CDR3 DNA reads TGTGCCAGCAGTGACTCAGGGGGCACAGATACGCAGTATTTT. Translation: CASSDSGGTDTQYF.

CDR3 coding DNA: TGTGCCAGCAGTAACTCGACAAAGACCTACGAGCAGTACTTC. Amino acid sequence: CASSNSTKTYEQYF. This sequence joins TRBV27 and TRBJ2-7, with unresolved D. Trimming shortened V by 5 bases and J by 2 bases, and 13 bases separated the two germline ends. The CDR3 is 14 amino acids. In germline, CDR1 is MNHEY, CDR2 SMNVEV (reference sequence).

J is TRBJ2-1 and V is TRBV5-1, with TRBD2 as a possible D gene (6 bases). CDR1 and CDR2 (germline): SGHRS, YFSETQ. Trimming shortened V by 0 bases and J by 3 bases, and 13 bases separated the two germline ends. CDR3 length: 16 residues. CDR3 loop: CASSLDGGASYNEQFF. In DNA form, the CDR3 reads TGCGCCAGCAGCTTGGATGGCGGGGCCAGCTACAATGAGCAGTTCTTC.

V is TRBV5-8 and J is TRBJ1-2; 8 bases map to TRBD1. The germline V gene encodes CDR1 SGHTS and CDR2 YDEGEE. This CDR3 contains 15 residues. J lost 4 bases, V lost 4 bases, and 9 bases had no gene match. Here the CDR3 reads CASSHRDRIFYGYTF. The DNA of the CDR3 is TGTGCCAGCAGCCACCGGGACAGGATATTCTATGGCTACACCTTC.

The DNA for the CDR3 is TGCGCCAGCAGGGGTGTTAGGGCGGACGGGGAGCTGTTTTTT. Amino acid sequence: CASRGVRADGELFF. The V gene is TRBV5-1, the J gene TRBJ2-2; D gene uncertain. Per germline, CDR1 SGHRS and CDR2 YFSETQ. The ends were cut back, 5 bases at V and 7 bases at J, with 15 bases in the middle. The CDR3 length is 14 residues. The whole variable domain, filled in from reference TRBV5-1 and TRBJ2-2, reads KAGVTQTPRYLIKTRGQQVTLSCSPISGHRSVSWYQQTPGQGLQFLFEYFSETQRNKGNFPGRFSGRQFSNSRSEMNVSTLELGDSALYLCASRGVRADGELFFGEGSRLTVL.

This chain joins TRBV7-2 and TRBJ1-1; D not certain. V lost 4 bases and J lost 3, with 6 bases in between. The CDR3 consists of 12 residues. Per germline, CDR1 SGHTA and CDR2 FQGNSA. The CDR3 coding sequence is TGTGCCAGCAGCTACACTTACACTGAAGCTTTCTTT. Encoded protein: CASSYTYTEAFF.

The CDR3 sequence is CASSWQPYYNEQFF. The CDR3, as DNA: TGTGCCAGTAGTTGGCAGCCATATTACAATGAGCAGTTCTTC. The chain carries TRBV19 and TRBJ2-1; D gene unclear. CDR1 and CDR2 (germline): LNHDA, SQIVND (reference sequence). Trimming took 5 bases from V and 4 from J, leaving 12 bases between them. The CDR3 totals 14 residues.

V is TRBV6-1 and J is TRBJ1-1; maybe TRBD1 (5 bases). The CDR3 has 16 residues. CDR1 and CDR2 from the germline V gene are MNHNS and SASEGT. Deletions cut 4 bases from V and 0 bases from J, with 15 bases between. DNA for the CDR3: TGTGCCAGCAGTGTTTGGGCAGGGCGTATGAACACTGAAGCTTTCTTT. This encodes CASSVWAGRMNTEAFF.

V gene TRBV7-9 combines with J gene TRBJ2-1; D is undetermined. CDR3 size: 12 residues. Germline V gives CDR1 SEHNR, CDR2 FQNEAQ (reference sequence). Trimming took 2 bases from V and 9 from J, leaving 8 bases between them. The CDR3 DNA follows: TGTGCCAGCAGCTTAAACGTTATTGAGCAGTTCTTC. This translates into CASSLNVIEQFF.

The chain couples TRBV5-6 to TRBJ2-2, with a possible D match to TRBD2 (5 bases). The V gene lost 2 bases and the J gene lost 3 bases, with 14 bases spanning the gap. This CDR3 comprises 16 residues. Germline V lookup: CDR1 SGHDT, CDR2 YYEEEE. CDR3 in amino acids: CASSFVRGRDTGELFF. The CDR3 DNA follows: TGTGCCAGCAGCTTCGTTCGAGGGAGAGACACCGGGGAGCTGTTTTTT.